The sequence of this T cell receptor (beta chain) was determined in a study of tumor-infiltrating lymphocytes in primary liver carcinoma (dated by TCRdb to 2016 to 2017). Looking at the study overall: Between November 2015 and March 2016, 4 to 6 patients in China with histopathologically diagnosed primary liver carcinoma had surgical resection. Samples yielded roughly 3.65 to 7.13 million productive TCRbeta reads; read depth did not differ significantly between tissue types. Across five regions of each liver tumor, along with adjacent normal tissue and blood, the study brought together TCRbeta repertoire sequencing, expression microarrays and whole-exome sequencing. Of the five patients, three men and two women aged 30 to 69 years, four had hepatocellular carcinoma and one had combined HCC and intrahepatic cholangiocarcinoma. The five patients had tumors staged T1-T3 N0M0, with maximum diameters ranging from 4.2 to 10 cm. TCRbeta repertoire sequencing covered about 35 specimens from 5 patients: around 25 tumor regions, 5 adjacent noncancerous liver tissues and 5 peripheral blood samples. Repertoires from technical replicates were highly reproducible, with mean shared-clone rates roughly 0.9 and correlation coefficients above 0.98.

General findings and caveats noted by the study authors: Only the TCR beta chain was sequenced, so true repertoire diversity is likely underestimated because unpaired alpha chains were not captured. With just a handful of patients in the study, the authors point out that the findings should be validated in a larger study. A significantly larger repertoire fraction was made up by the top 250 clones in tumors than in blood (p = 0.039). Because the samples were bulk and unsorted, CD4+ and CD8+ T cell repertoires could not be compared. Repertoire overlap was higher between tumor regions (mean approximately 36%) than tumor-adjacent (approximately 17%) or tumor-blood (about 15%) pairs, consistent with antigen-driven expansion.

Using a constant-region primer and ProtoScript II reverse transcriptase, TCRbeta-specific cDNA was reverse-transcribed from around 500 ng total RNA. Construction of the TCRbeta libraries relied on three nested rounds of multiplex PCR, following a slightly modified ARM-PCR procedure. The first two PCR rounds used multiplex TRBV1-TRBV30 forward primers with a Cbeta reverse primer, each for 10 cycles. A final 25-cycle PCR with Deep VentR polymerase added sample barcodes and Illumina adapters. Amplicons of 200-500 bp were gel-purified with a QIAquick gel extraction kit before sequencing. An Illumina HiSeq 2500 was used to sequence the TCRbeta amplicons, generating 250-bp paired-end reads. Per the original workflow: Quality trimming of reads was performed with Trimmomatic v0.33, and paired reads were merged with FLASH v1.2.11 so that full CDR3 sequences could be recovered. V, D and J germline segments were assigned to the rearranged TCRbeta sequences by MiGEC v1.2.1b. Clonotype statistics, along with Shannon-Wiener diversity indices, were calculated using VDJtools v1.0.0. To reduce sampling bias, subsequent analyses other than the diversity analysis used only the 250 most abundant clonotypes in each sample. TCRdb reworked the public reads: Q25 trimming with fastp, MiXCR clone assembly, productive beta chains retained. Entries that share a CDR3 protein sequence are merged under the most common genes and DNA. The V and J calls and clone size are TCRdb's, not the authors'. The sample table shows 310,000 or so distinct CDR3 sequences, and almost 65% are seen once. 5.5% to 8% of the sample belongs to the ten largest clones.

Notes on this clonotype: The antigen it binds to is not known. One end of the junction varies from germline; a read error may be responsible.

The germline V gene (reference sequence) gives CDR1 as MNHNY and CDR2 as SVGAGI. The CDR3 runs 14 residues from the cysteine to the phenylalanine. Only CDR3 DNA is held: 42 bases, read in frame from base 1. TRIzol reagent was used to extract blood RNA from unsorted whole blood, while the DNeasy Blood & Tissue kit provided the germline DNA. Patients had chronic HBV infection and were treatment-naive at sampling. Around 3.6 milliliters of peripheral blood were collected into K2EDTA tubes before surgery. This chain joins TRBV6-6 to TRBJ1-5; D gene: possibly TRBD1, on 5 matching bases. This receptor was obtained from a man aged 40-49 years with primary liver carcinoma and hepatitis B virus infection. Material: peripheral blood. The CDR3 amino acid sequence is: CDSSSAGTNQPQHF. The DNA sequence follows: TGTGACAGCAGTTCCGCGGGGACCAATCAGCCTCAGCATTTT.